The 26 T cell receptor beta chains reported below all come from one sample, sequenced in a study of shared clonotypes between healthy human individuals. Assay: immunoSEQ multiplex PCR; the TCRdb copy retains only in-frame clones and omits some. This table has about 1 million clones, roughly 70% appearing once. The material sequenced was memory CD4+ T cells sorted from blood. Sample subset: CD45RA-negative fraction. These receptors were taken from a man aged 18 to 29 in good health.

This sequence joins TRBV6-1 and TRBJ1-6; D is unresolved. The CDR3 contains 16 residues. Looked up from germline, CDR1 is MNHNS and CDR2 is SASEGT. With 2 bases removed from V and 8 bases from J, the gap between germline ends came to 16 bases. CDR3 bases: TGTGCCAGCAGTGAAAAGGGTATGGTCTACGATTCACCCCTCCACTTT. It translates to CASSEKGMVYDSPLHF.

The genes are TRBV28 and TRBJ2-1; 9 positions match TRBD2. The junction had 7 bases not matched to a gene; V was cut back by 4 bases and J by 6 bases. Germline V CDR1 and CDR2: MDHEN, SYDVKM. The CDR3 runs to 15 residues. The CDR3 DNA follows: TGTGCCAGCAGTTGGCCGGGACTAGCCTTCAATGAGCAGTTCTTC. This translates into CASSWPGLAFNEQFF.

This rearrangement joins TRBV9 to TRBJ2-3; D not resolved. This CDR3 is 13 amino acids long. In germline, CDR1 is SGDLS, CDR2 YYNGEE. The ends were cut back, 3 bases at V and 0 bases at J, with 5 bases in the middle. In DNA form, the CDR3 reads TGTGCCAGCAGCGCTCCTAGCACAGATACGCAGTATTTT. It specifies CASSAPSTDTQYF.

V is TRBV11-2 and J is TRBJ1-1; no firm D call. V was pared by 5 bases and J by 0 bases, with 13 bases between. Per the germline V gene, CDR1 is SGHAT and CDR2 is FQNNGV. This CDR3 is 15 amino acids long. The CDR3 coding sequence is TGTGCCAGCAGCGGACTAGGCTCTATGAACACTGAAGCTTTCTTT. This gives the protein CASSGLGSMNTEAFF.

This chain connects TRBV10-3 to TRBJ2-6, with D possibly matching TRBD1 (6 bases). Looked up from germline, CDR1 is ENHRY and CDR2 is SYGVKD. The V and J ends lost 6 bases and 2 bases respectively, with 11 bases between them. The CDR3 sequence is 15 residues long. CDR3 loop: CAIRGNRAGANVLTF. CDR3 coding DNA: TGTGCCATCAGGGGGAACAGGGCTGGGGCCAACGTCCTGACTTTC.

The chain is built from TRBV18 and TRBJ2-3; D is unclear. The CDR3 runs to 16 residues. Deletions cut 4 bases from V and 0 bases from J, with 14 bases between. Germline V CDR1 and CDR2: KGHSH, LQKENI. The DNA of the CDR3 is TGTGCCAGCTCACAGTCAGACACACCTAGCACAGATACGCAGTATTTT. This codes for CASSQSDTPSTDTQYF.

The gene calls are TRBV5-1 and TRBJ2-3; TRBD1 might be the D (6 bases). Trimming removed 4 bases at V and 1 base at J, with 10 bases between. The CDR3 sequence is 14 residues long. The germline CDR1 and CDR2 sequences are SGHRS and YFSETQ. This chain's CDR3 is CASSKGDRTDTQYF. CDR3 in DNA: TGCGCCAGCAGCAAGGGGGACCGCACAGATACGCAGTATTTT.

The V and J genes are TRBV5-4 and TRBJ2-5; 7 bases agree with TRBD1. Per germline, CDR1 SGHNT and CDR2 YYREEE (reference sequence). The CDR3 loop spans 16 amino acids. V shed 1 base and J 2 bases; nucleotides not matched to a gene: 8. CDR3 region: CASSLRDRADQETQYF. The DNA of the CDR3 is TGTGCCAGCAGCTTGCGCGACAGGGCGGATCAAGAGACCCAGTACTTC.

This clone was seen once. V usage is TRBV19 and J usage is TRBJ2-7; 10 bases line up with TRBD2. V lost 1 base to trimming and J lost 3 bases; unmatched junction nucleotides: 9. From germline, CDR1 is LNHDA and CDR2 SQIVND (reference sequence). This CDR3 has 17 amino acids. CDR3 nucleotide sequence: TGTGCCAGTAGTATAGCCCCCCGTAGCGGGAGGATCTACGAGCAGTACTTC. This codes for CASSIAPRSGRIYEQYF.

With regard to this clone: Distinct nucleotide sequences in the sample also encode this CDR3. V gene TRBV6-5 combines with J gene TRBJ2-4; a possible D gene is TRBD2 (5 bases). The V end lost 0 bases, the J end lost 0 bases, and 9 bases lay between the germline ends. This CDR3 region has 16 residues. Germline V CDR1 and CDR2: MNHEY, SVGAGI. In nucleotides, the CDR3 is TGTGCCAGCAGTTACTCGGAAGGACTAGCCAAAAACATTCAGTACTTC. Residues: CASSYSEGLAKNIQYF.

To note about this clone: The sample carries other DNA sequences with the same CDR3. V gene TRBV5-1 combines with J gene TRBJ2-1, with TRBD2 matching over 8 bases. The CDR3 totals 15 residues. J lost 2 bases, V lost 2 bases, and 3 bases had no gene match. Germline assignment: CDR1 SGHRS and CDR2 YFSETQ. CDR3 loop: CASSLAGATYNEQFF. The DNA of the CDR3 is TGCGCCAGCAGCTTAGCGGGGGCGACCTACAATGAGCAGTTCTTC.

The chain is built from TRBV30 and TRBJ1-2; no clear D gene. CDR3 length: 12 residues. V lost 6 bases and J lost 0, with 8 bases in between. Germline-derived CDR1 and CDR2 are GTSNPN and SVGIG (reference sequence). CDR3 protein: CACRQPNYGYTF. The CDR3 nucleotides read TGTGCCTGCAGACAACCTAACTATGGCTACACCTTC.

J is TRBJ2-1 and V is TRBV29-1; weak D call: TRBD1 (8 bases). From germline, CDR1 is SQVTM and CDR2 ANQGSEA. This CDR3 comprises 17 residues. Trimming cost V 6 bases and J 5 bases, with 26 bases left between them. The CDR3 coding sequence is TGCAGCGTCACAGGGGGGGCGACTAGAAGCCAAAACAATGAGCAGTTCTTC. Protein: CSVTGGATRSQNNEQFF.

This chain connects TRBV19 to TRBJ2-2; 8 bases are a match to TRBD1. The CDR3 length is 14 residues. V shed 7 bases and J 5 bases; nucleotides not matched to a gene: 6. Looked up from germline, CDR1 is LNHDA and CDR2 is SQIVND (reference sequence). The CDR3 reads CASNQGARTGELFF. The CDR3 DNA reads TGTGCCAGTAATCAGGGGGCGCGGACCGGGGAGCTGTTTTTT.

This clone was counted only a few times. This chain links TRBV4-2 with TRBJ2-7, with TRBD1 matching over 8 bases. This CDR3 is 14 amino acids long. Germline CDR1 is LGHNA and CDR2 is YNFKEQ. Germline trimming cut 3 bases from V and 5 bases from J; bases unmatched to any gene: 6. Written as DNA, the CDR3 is TGTGCCAGCAGCCAGAACAGGGGGAGTGACGAGCAGTACTTC. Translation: CASSQNRGSDEQYF.

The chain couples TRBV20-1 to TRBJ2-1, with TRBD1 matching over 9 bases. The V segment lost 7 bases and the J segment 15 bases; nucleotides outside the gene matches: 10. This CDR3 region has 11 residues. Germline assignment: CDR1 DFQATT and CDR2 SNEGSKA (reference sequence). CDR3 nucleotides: TGCAGTGGAAACCGGGACAGGGAACCGTTCTTC. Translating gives CSGNRDREPFF.

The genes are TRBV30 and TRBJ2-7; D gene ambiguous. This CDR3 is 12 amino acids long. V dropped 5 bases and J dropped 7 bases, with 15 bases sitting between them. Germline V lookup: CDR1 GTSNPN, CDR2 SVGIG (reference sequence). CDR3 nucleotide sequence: TGTGCCTGGGGAAGATCCAGGCGGGAGCAGTACTTC. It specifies CAWGRSRREQYF. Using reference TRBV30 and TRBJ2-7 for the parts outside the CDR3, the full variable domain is SQTIHQWPATLVQPVGSPLSLECTVEGTSNPNLYWYRQAAGRGLQLLFYSVGIGQISSEVPQNLSASRPQDRQFILSSKKLLLSDSGFYLCAWGRSRREQYFGPGTRLTVT.

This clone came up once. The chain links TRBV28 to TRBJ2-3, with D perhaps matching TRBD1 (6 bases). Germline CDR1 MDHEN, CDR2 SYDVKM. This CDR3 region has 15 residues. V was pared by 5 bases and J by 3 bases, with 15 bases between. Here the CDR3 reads CASSPEGDGTDTQYF. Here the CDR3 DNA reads TGTGCCAGCAGTCCCGAGGGGGACGGGACAGATACGCAGTATTTT.

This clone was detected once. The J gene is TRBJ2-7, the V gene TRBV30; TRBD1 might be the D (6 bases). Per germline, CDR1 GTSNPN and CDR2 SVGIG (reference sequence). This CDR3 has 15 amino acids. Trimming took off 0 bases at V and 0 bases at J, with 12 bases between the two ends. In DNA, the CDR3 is TGTGCCTGGAGTGTCCAACAGGGCTACTCCTACGAGCAGTACTTC. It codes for CAWSVQQGYSYEQYF.

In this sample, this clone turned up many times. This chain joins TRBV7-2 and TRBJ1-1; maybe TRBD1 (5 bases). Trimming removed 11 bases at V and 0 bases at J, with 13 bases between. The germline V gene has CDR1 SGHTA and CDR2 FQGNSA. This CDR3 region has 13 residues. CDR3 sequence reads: CAGTGFMNTEAFF. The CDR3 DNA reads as TGTGCCGGGACTGGCTTCATGAACACTGAAGCTTTCTTT.

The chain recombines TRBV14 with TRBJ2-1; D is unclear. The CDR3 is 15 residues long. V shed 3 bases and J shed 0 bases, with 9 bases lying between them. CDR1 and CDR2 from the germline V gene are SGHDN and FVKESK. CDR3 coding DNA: TGTGCCAGCAGCCACAGACTGAGCTCCTACAATGAGCAGTTCTTC. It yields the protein CASSHRLSSYNEQFF.

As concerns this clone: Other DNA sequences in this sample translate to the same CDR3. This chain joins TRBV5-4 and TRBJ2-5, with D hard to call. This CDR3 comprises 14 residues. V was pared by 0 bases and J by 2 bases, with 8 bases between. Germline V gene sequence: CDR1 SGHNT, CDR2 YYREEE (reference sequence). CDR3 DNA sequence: TGTGCCAGCAGCTTGGCGGATCGGCAAGAGACCCAGTACTTC. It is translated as CASSLADRQETQYF. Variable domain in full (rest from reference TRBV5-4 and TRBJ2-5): ETGVTQSPTHLIKTRGQQVTLRCSSQSGHNTVSWYQQALGQGPQFIFQYYREEENGRGNFPPRFSGLQFPNYSSELNVNALELDDSALYLCASSLADRQETQYFGPGTRLLVL.

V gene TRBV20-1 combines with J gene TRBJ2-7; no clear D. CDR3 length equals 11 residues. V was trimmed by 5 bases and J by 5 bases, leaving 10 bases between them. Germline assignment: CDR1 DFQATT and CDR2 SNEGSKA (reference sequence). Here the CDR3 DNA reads TGCAGTGCTCTCACTGGAAACGAGCAGTACTTC. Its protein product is CSALTGNEQYF.

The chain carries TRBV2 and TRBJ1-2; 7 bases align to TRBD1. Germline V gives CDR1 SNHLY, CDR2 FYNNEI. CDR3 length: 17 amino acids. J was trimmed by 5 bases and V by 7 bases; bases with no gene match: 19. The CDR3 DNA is TGTGCCAGCACTCGAGGACAGGTAACTTGGTTACCATATGGCTACACCTTC. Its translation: CASTRGQVTWLPYGYTF.

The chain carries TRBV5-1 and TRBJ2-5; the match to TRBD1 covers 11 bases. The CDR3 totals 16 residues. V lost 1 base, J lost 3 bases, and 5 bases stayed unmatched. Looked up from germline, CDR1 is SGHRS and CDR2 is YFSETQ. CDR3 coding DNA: TGCGCCAGCAGCTTGCTAGGACAGGGGGCGGAAGAGACCCAGTACTTC. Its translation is CASSLLGQGAEETQYF.

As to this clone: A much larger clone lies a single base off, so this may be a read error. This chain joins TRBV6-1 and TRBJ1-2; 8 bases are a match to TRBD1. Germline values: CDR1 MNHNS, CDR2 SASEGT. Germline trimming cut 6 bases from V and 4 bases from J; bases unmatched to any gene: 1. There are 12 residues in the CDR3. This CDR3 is CASSGQGYGYTF. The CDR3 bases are TGTGCCAGCAGCGGACAGGGCTATGGCTACACCTTC.